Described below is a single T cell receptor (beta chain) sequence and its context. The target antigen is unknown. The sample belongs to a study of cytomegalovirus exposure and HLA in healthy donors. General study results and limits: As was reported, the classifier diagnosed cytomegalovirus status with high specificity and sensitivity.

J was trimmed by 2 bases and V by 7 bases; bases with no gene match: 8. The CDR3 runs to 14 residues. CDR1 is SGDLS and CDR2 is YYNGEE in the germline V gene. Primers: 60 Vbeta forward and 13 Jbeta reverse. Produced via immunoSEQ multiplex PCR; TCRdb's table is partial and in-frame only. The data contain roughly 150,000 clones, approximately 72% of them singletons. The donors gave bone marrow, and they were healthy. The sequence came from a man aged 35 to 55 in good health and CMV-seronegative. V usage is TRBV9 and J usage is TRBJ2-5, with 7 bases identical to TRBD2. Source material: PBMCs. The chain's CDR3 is CASGLGEGQETQYF. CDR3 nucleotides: TGTGCCAGCGGGTTAGGGGAGGGACAAGAGACCCAGTACTTC. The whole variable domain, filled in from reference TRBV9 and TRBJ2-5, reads DSGVTQTPKHLITATGQRVTLRCSPRSGDLSVYWYQQSLDQGLQFLIQYYNGEERAKGNILERFSAQQFPDLHSELNLSSLELGDSALYFCASGLGEGQETQYFGPGTRLLVL.